These 6 T cell receptor beta chains came from one sample sequenced in a study of CD8 T cells in Susac syndrome. With random hexamers, reverse transcription was performed on about 0.5 to 1 ug of RNA. MiXCR was run by TCRdb on the immunoSEQ multiplex PCR reads, yielding one entry per CDR3 protein. This table holds about 240,000 distinct CDR3 sequences, about 95% found once. The material sequenced was CD4+ T cells from PBMCs. The receptors derive from a human donor with Susac syndrome.

The chain joins TRBV11-3 to TRBJ2-7, with TRBD2 identical over 13 bases. The CDR3 runs to 17 residues. Germline-derived CDR1 and CDR2 are SGHNT and YENEEA. The junction had 12 bases not matched to a gene; V was cut back by 3 bases and J by 7 bases. The CDR3 nucleotides are TGTGCCAGCAGCTTTACTGGGACTAGCGGGATCATTCGGGAGCAGTACTTC. It translates to CASSFTGTSGIIREQYF.

The chain carries TRBV20-1 and TRBJ2-3; TRBD1 or TRBD2 may be the D gene (5 bases each). Germline CDR1 is DFQATT and CDR2 is SNEGSKA (reference sequence). CDR3 length: 14 amino acids. Trimming took 1 base from V and 2 from J, leaving 10 bases between them. The CDR3 DNA reads as TGCAGTGCTAGAGCGGGACGGGTCACAGATACGCAGTATTTT. Protein product: CSARAGRVTDTQYF.

V is TRBV14 and J is TRBJ2-7, with TRBD2 identical over 10 bases. After removal of 3 bases from V and 0 bases from J, the junction contained 2 bases not matched to a gene. The CDR3 loop spans 15 amino acids. The germline V gene has CDR1 SGHDN and CDR2 FVKESK. The CDR3 sequence: CASSHLAGDSYEQYF. The CDR3 DNA reads as TGTGCCAGCAGCCATCTAGCGGGAGACTCCTACGAGCAGTACTTC.

This rearrangement joins TRBV7-3 to TRBJ1-1; D unresolved. Per the germline V gene, CDR1 is SGHTA and CDR2 is FQGTGA. The CDR3 contains 14 residues. With 0 bases removed from V and 1 base from J, the gap between germline ends came to 6 bases. DNA of the CDR3: TGTGCCAGCAGCTTAACGAGGGAGAACACTGAAGCTTTCTTT. This gives the protein CASSLTRENTEAFF. Together with reference TRBV7-3 and TRBJ1-1, the CDR3 gives the full variable domain: GAGVSQTPSNKVTEKGKYVELRCDPISGHTALYWYRQSLGQGPEFLIYFQGTGAADDSGLPNDRFFAVRPEGSVSTLKIQRTERGDSAVYLCASSLTRENTEAFFGQGTRLTVV.

The chain has TRBV23-1 and TRBJ1-1, with TRBD1 as a possible D gene (5 bases). TRBV23-1 is an open reading frame whose function is uncertain. This CDR3 region has 17 residues. Deletions cut 4 bases from V and 1 base from J, with 19 bases between. CDR3 region: CASSRTGTPAPNTEAFF. In DNA, the CDR3 is TGCGCCAGCAGTCGTACCGGGACCCCGGCTCCGAACACTGAAGCTTTCTTT.

The gene calls are TRBV20-1 and TRBJ2-7; D possibly corresponds to TRBD2 (6 bases). Germline lookup yields CDR1 DFQATT and CDR2 SNEGSKA (reference sequence). The V gene lost 6 bases and the J gene lost 0 bases, with 12 bases spanning the gap. The CDR3 is made up of 13 amino acids. CDR3 in amino acids: CSAPGRDSYEQYF. The CDR3 region has the DNA TGCAGTGCCCCGGGGCGGGACTCCTACGAGCAGTACTTC.